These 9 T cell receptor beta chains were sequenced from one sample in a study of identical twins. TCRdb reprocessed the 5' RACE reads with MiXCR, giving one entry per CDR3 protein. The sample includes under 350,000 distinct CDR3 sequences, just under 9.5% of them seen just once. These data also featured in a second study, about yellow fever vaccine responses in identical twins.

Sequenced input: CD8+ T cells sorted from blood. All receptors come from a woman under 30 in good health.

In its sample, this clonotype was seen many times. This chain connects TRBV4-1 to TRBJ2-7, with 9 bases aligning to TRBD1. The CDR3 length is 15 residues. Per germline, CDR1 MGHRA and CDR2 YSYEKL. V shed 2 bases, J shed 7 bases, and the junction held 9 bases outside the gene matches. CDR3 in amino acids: CASSQYRGQGREQYF. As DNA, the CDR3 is TGCGCCAGCAGCCAATACAGGGGGCAAGGGAGGGAGCAGTACTTC.

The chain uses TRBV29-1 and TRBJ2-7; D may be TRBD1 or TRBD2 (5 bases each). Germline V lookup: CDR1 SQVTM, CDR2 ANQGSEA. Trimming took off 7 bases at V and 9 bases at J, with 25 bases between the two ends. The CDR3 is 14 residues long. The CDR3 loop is CSASLGDPDSGQYF. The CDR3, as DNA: TGCAGCGCATCGTTAGGGGACCCCGACTCCGGGCAGTACTTC.

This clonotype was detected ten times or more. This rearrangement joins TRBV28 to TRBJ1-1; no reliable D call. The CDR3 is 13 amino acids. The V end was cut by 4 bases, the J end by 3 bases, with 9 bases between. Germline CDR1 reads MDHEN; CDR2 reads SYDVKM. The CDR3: CASSYTEDTEAFF. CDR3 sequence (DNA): TGTGCCAGCAGTTACACGGAGGACACTGAAGCTTTCTTT.

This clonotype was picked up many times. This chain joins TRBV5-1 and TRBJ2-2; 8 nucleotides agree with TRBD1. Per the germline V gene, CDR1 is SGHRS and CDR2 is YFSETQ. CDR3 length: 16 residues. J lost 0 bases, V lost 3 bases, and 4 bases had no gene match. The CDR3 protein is CASSSLDRANTGELFF. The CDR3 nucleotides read TGCGCCAGCAGCTCCCTGGACAGGGCGAACACCGGGGAGCTGTTTTTT.

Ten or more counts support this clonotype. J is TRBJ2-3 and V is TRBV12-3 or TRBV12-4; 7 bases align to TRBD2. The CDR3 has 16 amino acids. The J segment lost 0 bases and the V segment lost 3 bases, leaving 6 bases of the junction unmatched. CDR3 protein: CASSFLTSESTDTQYF. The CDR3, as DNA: TGTGCCAGCAGTTTCTTAACTAGCGAGAGCACAGATACGCAGTATTTT.

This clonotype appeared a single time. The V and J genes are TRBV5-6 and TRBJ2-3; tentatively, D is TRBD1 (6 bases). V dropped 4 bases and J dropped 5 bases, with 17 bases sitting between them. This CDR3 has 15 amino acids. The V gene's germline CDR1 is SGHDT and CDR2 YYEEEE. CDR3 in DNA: TGTGCCAGCAGCGATGATGGGGGCGAAGAAGATACGCAGTATTTT. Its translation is CASSDDGGEEDTQYF.

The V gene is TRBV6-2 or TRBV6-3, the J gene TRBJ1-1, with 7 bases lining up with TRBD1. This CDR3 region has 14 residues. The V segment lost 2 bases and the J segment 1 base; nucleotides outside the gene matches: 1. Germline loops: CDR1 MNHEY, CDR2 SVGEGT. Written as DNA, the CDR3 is TGTGCCAGCAGTTACGACAGGGAGAACACTGAAGCTTTCTTT. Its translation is CASSYDRENTEAFF.

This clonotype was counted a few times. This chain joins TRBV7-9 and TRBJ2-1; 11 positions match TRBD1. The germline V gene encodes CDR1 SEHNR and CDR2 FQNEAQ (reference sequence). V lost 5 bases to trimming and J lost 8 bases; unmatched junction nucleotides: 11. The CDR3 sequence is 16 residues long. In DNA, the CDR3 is TGTGCCAGCAGCATTCTCCGGGACAGGGGGGACGATGAGCAGTTCTTC. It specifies CASSILRDRGDDEQFF.

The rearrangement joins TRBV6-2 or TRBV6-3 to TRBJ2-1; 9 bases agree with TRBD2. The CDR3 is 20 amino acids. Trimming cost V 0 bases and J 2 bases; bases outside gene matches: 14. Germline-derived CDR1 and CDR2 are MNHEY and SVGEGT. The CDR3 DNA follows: TGTGCCAGCAGTTACTCCGTGCCCGAAGCGGGAGGTCCTACCTACAATGAGCAGTTCTTC. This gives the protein CASSYSVPEAGGPTYNEQFF.